This TCR beta chain was captured in a study of CD8 T cells in Susac syndrome. The CDR3 is 14 amino acids. Germline assignment: CDR1 SQVTM and CDR2 ANQGSEA. V gave up 6 bases and J gave up 1 base, with 12 bases separating them. Reverse transcription of about 0.5 to 1 ug RNA used random hexamers. By means of immunoSEQ multiplex PCR, TCR beta CDR3 spanning 54 Vbeta and 13 Jbeta underwent amplification. TCRdb re-called the immunoSEQ multiplex PCR reads through MiXCR, storing one row per CDR3 protein. The sample contains 150,000 to 200,000 distinct CDR3 sequences, about 94% of which appear only once. Healthy donors formed controls matched for age and sex. TEMRA cells underwent FACS enrichment and CD8+ and CD4+ T cells underwent negative isolation.

Sequencing was carried out using CD4+ T cells from PBMCs. V and J are TRBV29-1 and TRBJ2-2; TRBD2 might be the D (5 bases). The sequence derives from a human donor in good health. CDR3 residues: CSVPGNLNTGELFF. In nucleotides, the CDR3 is TGCAGCGTCCCCGGGAATCTGAACACCGGGGAGCTGTTTTTT.